The 18 T cell receptor beta chains below all came from one sample that was sequenced in a study of T cells in women clearing cervical HPV infection. Sequencing was performed with immunoSEQ multiplex PCR; in TCRdb, only in-frame clones are kept and a portion is missing. The sample totals roughly 37,000 clones. Sequencing used blood buffy coat. The receptors here all came from a woman between 18 and 69 years old with a cervical HPV16 infection that either progressed to CIN3+ or cleared (not recorded which).

Comments on this clone: The CDR3 extends 3 residues past the end of the read, so its final part is completed from the germline J gene. The chain links TRBV2 to TRBJ1-4; maybe TRBD1 (6 bases). Germline V gives CDR1 SNHLY, CDR2 FYNNEI. This CDR3 region has 16 residues. The sequenced CDR3 bases are TGTGCCAGCAGTGAAAGGCCGACAGGAGATAATTCACCA. This sequence encodes CASSERPTGDNSP. The complete CDR3 protein is CASSERPTGDNSPLFF.

Comments on this clone: The read falls 3 residues short of the CDR3 end, and the missing part is taken from the germline J gene. The chain carries TRBV2 and TRBJ2-1; D gene uncertain. Trimming left V 1 base short and J 4 bases short, with 5 bases between. Germline assignment: CDR1 SNHLY and CDR2 FYNNEI. There are 13 residues in the CDR3. The sequenced part of the CDR3 DNA is TGTGCCAGCAGTGAAGGGCCTTACAATGAG. Translation gives CASSEGPYNE. The full-length CDR3 reads as CASSEGPYNEQFF.

The CDR3 is CSARDRTSGDSGELFF. Incomplete CDR3 DNA: TGCAGTGCTAGAGACCGGACTAGCGGGGATTCAGGGGAG. The V call is TRBV20-1, the J call TRBJ2-2; 12 bases align to TRBD2. The missing CDR3 end, 3 residues past where the read stops, is filled in from the germline J gene. The V segment lost 0 bases and the J segment 8 bases; nucleotides outside the gene matches: 7. The CDR3 has 16 amino acids. Germline V gene data show CDR1 as DFQATT and CDR2 as SNEGSKA (reference sequence).

A word on this clone: Coverage ceases 3 residues before the CDR3 finishes, and the germline J gene fills in the end. The V call is TRBV10-3, the J call TRBJ2-5; D is perhaps TRBD1 (5 bases). Trimming pared 8 bases from V and 5 bases from J, leaving 12 bases between. The length of the CDR3 is 12 residues. Germline V lookup: CDR1 ENHRY, CDR2 SYGVKD. Partial CDR3 DNA: TGTGCCATCTCCAGGGAACGGGAGACC. Protein product: CAISRERET. The entire CDR3 is CAISRERETQYF.

Judged by frequency, this clone is medium-sized (0.01 to 0.1%). The CDR3 goes on 3 residues after the read ends, and that part is filled in from the germline J gene. J is TRBJ2-1 and V is TRBV29-1; 15 positions agree with TRBD2. Germline CDR1 SQVTM, CDR2 ANQGSEA. This CDR3 spans 18 amino acids. With 5 bases clipped from V and 0 bases from J, the junction kept 8 bases outside the gene matches. The CDR3 bases that were read are TGCAGCGTTTTAGGACTAGCGGGGGGGAAGAGCTCCTACAATGAG. Residues: CSVLGLAGGKSSYNE. The whole CDR3 is CSVLGLAGGKSSYNEQFF.

Details on this clone: The read ends 3 residues shy of where the CDR3 ends; the end is completed using the germline J gene. V is TRBV7-2 and J is TRBJ1-2; D gene ambiguous. The germline V gene has CDR1 SGHTA and CDR2 FQGNSA. This CDR3 region has 15 residues. CDR3 DNA (partial): TGTGCCAGCAGCTTTAGCGGGGTCCTAGCCTACGAC. Protein: CASSFSGVLAYD. The CDR3 in its entirety is CASSFSGVLAYDYTF.

Notes on this clone: The read ends 3 residues before the CDR3 terminus; that terminus is restored from the germline J gene. V is TRBV19 and J is TRBJ1-2; D unresolved. From germline, CDR1 is LNHDA and CDR2 SQIVND (reference sequence). This CDR3 contains 18 residues. The CDR3 loop reads CASSNHPQLAGSSYDYTF. CDR3 DNA, as far as it was read: TGTGCCAGTAGTAACCACCCCCAACTAGCGGGGAGCTCCTACGAC.

To note about this clone: The read ends 3 residues early relative to the CDR3; the germline J gene fills the gap. The chain recombines TRBV7-2 with TRBJ2-2; 10 bases are a match to TRBD2. In germline, CDR1 is SGHTA, CDR2 FQGNSA. V shed 7 bases, J shed 5 bases, and the junction held 7 bases outside the gene matches. This CDR3 has 15 residues. Partial CDR3 DNA: TGTGCCAGCACCCCCCTAGCGGGAGTGACCGGGGAG. Translation: CASTPLAGVTGE. In full, the CDR3 reads CASTPLAGVTGELFF.

A remark on this clone: The read comes to an end 3 residues before the CDR3 does, leaving the germline J gene to fill in the end. The chain employs TRBV7-2 and TRBJ1-2; perhaps TRBD1 as D (5 bases). This CDR3 is built from 14 residues. Per the germline V gene, CDR1 is SGHTA and CDR2 is FQGNSA. The CDR3 reads CASSSQADSYDYTF. CDR3 DNA, as far as it was read: TGTGCCAGCAGTTCACAGGCCGACTCCTACGAC. The whole variable domain, remainder taken from reference TRBV7-2 and TRBJ1-2, is GAGVSQSPSNKVTEKGKDVELRCDPISGHTALYWYRQSLGQGLEFLIYFQGNSAPDKSGLPSDRFSAERTGGSVSTLTIQRTQQEDSAVYLCASSSQADSYDYTFGSGTRLTVV.

As for this clone: The sequence runs out 3 residues before the end of the CDR3; the remainder is reconstructed from the germline J gene. The chain combines TRBV4-1 with TRBJ2-3, with D possibly called TRBD1 or TRBD2 (5 bases each). Germline-derived CDR1 and CDR2 are MGHRA and YSYEKL. The CDR3 is 15 amino acids. The ends were cut back, 4 bases at V and 3 bases at J, with 14 bases in the middle. The CDR3 here is CASSRQEGETDTQYF. Partial CDR3 DNA: TGCGCCAGCAGCCGCCAGGAAGGGGAGACAGATACG.

A remark on this clone: From the germline J gene comes the end of the CDR3, since the read stops 3 residues before it. The genes are TRBV6-1 and TRBJ1-2, with no clear D. V was cut by 3 bases and J by 7 bases, with 18 bases left in between. CDR1 and CDR2 (germline): MNHNS, SASEGT. This CDR3 region has 15 residues. The sequenced part of the CDR3 DNA is TGTGCCAGCAGTGACCCCCCCCCTACCCGGGGTGGC. Its translation: CASSDPPPTRGG. The CDR3 in its entirety is CASSDPPPTRGGYTF.

With respect to this clone: The read stops 3 residues short of the end of the CDR3; the missing end is completed from the germline J gene. The gene calls are TRBV18 and TRBJ2-3; D call uncertain. The V gene's germline CDR1 is KGHSH and CDR2 LQKENI. This CDR3 region has 14 residues. The CDR3 loop is CASSDSPVEETQYF. The DNA read from the CDR3 is TGTGCCAGCTCCGATTCACCGGTAGAAGAGACG.

Details on this clone: The read falls 3 residues short of the CDR3 end, and the missing part is taken from the germline J gene. This chain uses TRBV5-6 with TRBJ1-4; 9 nucleotides match TRBD1. Germline CDR1 and CDR2: SGHDT and YYEEEE. The CDR3 covers 15 residues. CDR3 DNA (partial): TGTGCCAGCAGCCCCGGGACAGGGCGTAATTCACCA. It encodes CASSPGTGRNSP. The full-length CDR3 reads as CASSPGTGRNSPLFF.

Concerning this clone: The CDR3 end falls 3 residues outside the read, so it is completed with the germline J gene. V is TRBV29-1 and J is TRBJ2-1, with D uncertain. Trimming took 1 base from V and 9 from J, leaving 7 bases between them. The CDR3 totals 11 residues. CDR1 is SQVTM, CDR2 ANQGSEA, per germline. The CDR3 DNA, read in part, is TGCAGCGTTGAAGGGGCCTCTGAG. Residues: CSVEGASE. The whole CDR3 protein is CSVEGASEQFF.

Concerning this clone itself: The read ends 3 residues early relative to the CDR3; the germline J gene fills the gap. J is TRBJ2-6 and V is TRBV10-3, with D possibly being TRBD1 (6 bases). Germline-derived CDR1 and CDR2 are ENHRY and SYGVKD. The CDR3 covers 14 residues. Trimming pared 10 bases from V and 3 bases from J, leaving 13 bases between. The CDR3: CATKTGFGANVLTF. The CDR3 bases that were read are TGTGCCACCAAAACAGGGTTTGGGGCCAACGTC.

Regarding this clone: The read ends 3 residues before the CDR3 terminus; that terminus is restored from the germline J gene. The chain joins TRBV19 to TRBJ2-2; 10 bases fit TRBD1. J was trimmed by 5 bases and V by 8 bases; bases with no gene match: 11. This CDR3 contains 16 residues. Germline CDR1 reads LNHDA; CDR2 reads SQIVND (reference sequence). CDR3 bases read: TGTGCCAGTCTCACGAAGGACAGGGGGAGGACCGGGGAG. Translation: CASLTKDRGRTGE. The full-length CDR3 reads as CASLTKDRGRTGELFF.

Turning to this clone: The sequenced fragment ends 3 residues before the CDR3 boundary, so the rest is inferred from the germline J gene. This chain connects TRBV19 to TRBJ2-5, with 7 bases fitting TRBD2. The CDR3 loop spans 14 amino acids. V lost 9 bases and J lost 2; bases outside the gene matches: 9. Germline V gene sequence: CDR1 LNHDA, CDR2 SQIVND (reference sequence). The CDR3 DNA, read in part, is TGTGCCAGCGGTTCGTGGGGGGGGCAAGAGACC. It specifies CASGSWGGQET. The CDR3 in its entirety is CASGSWGGQETQYF.

As for this clone: The CDR3 end lies 3 residues beyond the end of the read and is filled in from the germline J gene. The gene calls are TRBV7-7 and TRBJ2-2; 8 nucleotides line up with TRBD1. The CDR3 covers 15 residues. CDR1 is SSHAT, CDR2 FNYEAQ, per germline (reference sequence). The CDR3 protein is CASSLTQGAYEKLFF. CDR3 DNA (partial): TGTGCCAGCAGTCTTACTCAGGGGGCTTATGAAAAG. Complete variable domain (other parts from reference TRBV7-7 and TRBJ2-2): GAGVSQSPRYKVTKRGQDVTLRCDPISSHATLYWYQQALGQGPEFLTYFNYEAQPDKSGLPSDRFSAERPEGSISTLTIQRTEQRDSAMYRCASSLTQGAYEKLFFGEGSRLTVL.